This T cell receptor beta chain originates from a study of OX40 agonist ivuxolimab in advanced cancers. Across the study: Patients enrolled in dose escalation were diagnosed with hepatocellular carcinoma, melanoma, renal cell or head and neck cancer.

Clones were read by immunoSEQ multiplex PCR, and TCRdb kept only the in-frame ones, dropping some. The sample lists under 85,000 clones, about 84% seen once, with about 0.61% in the top ten. Study-level points and caveats: Certain nonresponders additionally had low normalized T-cell clonal expansion.

In germline, CDR1 is SGHDN, CDR2 FVKESK. The junction had 6 bases not matched to a gene; V was cut back by 4 bases and J by 6 bases. The CDR3 totals 14 residues. In its sample, this clone was seen a few times. No antigen is known for it. The receptor comes from an adult with an advanced solid tumor such as melanoma, head and neck, liver or kidney cancer. Material: CD4+ or CD8+ T cells sorted from blood, obtained in a trial of the OX40 agonist ivuxolimab. The chain carries TRBV14 and TRBJ1-2; 9 positions agree with TRBD1. The CDR3: CASSLVTGGNGYTF. The CDR3, as DNA: TGTGCCAGCAGCCTAGTGACAGGGGGAAATGGCTACACCTTC.